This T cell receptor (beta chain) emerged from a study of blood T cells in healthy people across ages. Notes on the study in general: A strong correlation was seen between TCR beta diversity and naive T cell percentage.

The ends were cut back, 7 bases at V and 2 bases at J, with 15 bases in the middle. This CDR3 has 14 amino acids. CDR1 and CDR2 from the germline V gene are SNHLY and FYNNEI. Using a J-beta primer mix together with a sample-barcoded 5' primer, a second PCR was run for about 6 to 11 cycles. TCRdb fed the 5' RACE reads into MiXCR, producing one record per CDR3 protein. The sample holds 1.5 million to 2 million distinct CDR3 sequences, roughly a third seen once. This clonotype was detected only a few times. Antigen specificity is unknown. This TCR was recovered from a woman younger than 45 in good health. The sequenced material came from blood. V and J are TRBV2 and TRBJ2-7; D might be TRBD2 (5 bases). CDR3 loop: CASTEGGLTYEQYF. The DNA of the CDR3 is TGTGCCAGCACCGAGGGCGGGTTAACCTACGAGCAGTACTTC.